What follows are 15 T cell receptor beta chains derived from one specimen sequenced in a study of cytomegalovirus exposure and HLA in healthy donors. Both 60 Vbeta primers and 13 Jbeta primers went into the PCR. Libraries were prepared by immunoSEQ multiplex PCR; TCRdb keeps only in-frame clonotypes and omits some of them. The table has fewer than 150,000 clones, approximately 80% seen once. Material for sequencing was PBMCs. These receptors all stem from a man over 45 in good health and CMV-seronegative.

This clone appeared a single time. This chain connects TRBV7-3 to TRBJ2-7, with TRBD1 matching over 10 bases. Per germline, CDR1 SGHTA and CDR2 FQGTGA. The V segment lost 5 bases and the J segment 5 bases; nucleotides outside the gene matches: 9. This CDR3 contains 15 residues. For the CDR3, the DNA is TGTGCCAGCAGCCTTAGGGGGACAGGGGATGACGAGCAGTACTTC. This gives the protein CASSLRGTGDDEQYF. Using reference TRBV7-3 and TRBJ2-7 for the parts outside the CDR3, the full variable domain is GAGVSQTPSNKVTEKGKYVELRCDPISGHTALYWYRQSLGQGPEFLIYFQGTGAADDSGLPNDRFFAVRPEGSVSTLKIQRTERGDSAVYLCASSLRGTGDDEQYFGPGTRLTVT.

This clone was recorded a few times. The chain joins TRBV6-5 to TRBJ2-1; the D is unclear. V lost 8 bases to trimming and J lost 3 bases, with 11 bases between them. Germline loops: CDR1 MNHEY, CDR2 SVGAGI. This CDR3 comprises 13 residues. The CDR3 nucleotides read TGTGCCAGCCGGATCCGCGGCTACAATGAGCAGTTCTTC. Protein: CASRIRGYNEQFF.

For the CDR3, the DNA is TGTGCCTCCCGACTAAGTAATTCCTATGGCTACACCTTC. This translates into CASRLSNSYGYTF. This chain joins TRBV28 and TRBJ1-2; D is unresolved. Germline-derived CDR1 and CDR2 are MDHEN and SYDVKM. The CDR3 consists of 13 residues. With 11 bases removed from V and 4 bases from J, the gap between germline ends came to 17 bases.

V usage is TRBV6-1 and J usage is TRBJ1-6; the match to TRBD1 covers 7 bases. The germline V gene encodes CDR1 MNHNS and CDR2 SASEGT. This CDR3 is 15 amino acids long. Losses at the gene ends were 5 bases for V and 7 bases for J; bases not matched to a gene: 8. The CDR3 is CASSPWDSPNSPLHF. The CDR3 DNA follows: TGTGCCAGCAGTCCCTGGGACAGCCCCAATTCACCCCTCCACTTT.

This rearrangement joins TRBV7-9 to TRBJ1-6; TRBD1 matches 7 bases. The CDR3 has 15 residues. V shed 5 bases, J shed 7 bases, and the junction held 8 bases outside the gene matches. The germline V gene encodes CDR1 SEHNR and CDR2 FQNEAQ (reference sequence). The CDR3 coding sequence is TGTGCCAGCAGCCCCGACAGGGCCGGGAATTCACCCCTCCACTTT. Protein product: CASSPDRAGNSPLHF.

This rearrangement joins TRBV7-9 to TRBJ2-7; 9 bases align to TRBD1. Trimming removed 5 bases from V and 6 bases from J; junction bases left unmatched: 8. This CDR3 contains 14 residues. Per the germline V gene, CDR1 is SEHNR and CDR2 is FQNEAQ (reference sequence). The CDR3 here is CASSALQGAFEQYF. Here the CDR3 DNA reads TGTGCCAGCAGCGCCTTACAGGGGGCCTTCGAGCAGTACTTC. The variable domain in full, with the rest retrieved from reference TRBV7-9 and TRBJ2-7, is DTGVSQNPRHKITKRGQNVTFRCDPISEHNRLYWYRQTLGQGPEFLTYFQNEAQLEKSRLLSDRFSAERPKGSFSTLEIQRTEQGDSAMYLCASSALQGAFEQYFGPGTRLTVT.

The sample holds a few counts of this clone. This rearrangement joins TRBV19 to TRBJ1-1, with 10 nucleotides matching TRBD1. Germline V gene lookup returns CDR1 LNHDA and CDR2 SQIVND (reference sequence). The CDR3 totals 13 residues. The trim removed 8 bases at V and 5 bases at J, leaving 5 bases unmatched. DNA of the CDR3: TGTGCCAGTGCGGGACAGGGGTTTACTGAAGCTTTCTTT. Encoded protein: CASAGQGFTEAFF.

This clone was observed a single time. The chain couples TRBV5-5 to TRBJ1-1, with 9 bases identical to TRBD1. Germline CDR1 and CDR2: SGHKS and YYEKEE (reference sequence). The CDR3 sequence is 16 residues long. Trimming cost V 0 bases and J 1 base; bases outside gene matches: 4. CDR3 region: CASSLGTGVANTEAFF. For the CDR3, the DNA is TGTGCCAGCAGCTTGGGGACAGGGGTCGCGAACACTGAAGCTTTCTTT.

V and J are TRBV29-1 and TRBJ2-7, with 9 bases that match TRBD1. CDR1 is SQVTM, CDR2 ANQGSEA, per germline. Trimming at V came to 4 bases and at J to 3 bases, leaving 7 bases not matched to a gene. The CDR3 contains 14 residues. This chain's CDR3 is CSVAPGQGYYEQYF. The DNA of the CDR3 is TGCAGCGTTGCCCCGGGACAGGGCTACTACGAGCAGTACTTC.

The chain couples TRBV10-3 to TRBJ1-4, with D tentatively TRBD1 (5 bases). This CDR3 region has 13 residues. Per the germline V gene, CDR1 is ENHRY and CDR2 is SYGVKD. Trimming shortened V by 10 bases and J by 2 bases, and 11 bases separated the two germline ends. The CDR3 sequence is CATQTVTNEKLFF. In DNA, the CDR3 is TGTGCCACCCAGACAGTTACTAATGAAAAACTGTTTTTT.

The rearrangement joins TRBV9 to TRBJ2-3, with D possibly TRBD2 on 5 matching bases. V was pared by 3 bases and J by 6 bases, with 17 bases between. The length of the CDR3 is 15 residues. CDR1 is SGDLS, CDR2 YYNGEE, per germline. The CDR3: CASSAPPSSVDTQYF. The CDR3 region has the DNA TGTGCCAGCAGCGCCCCACCTAGCAGCGTCGATACGCAGTATTTT.

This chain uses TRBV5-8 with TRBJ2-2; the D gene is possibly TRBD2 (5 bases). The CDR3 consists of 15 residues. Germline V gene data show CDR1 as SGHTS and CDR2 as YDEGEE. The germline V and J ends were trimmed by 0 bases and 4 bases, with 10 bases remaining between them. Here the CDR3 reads CASSLEDSSTGELFF. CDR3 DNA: TGTGCCAGCAGCTTGGAGGACTCGAGCACCGGGGAGCTGTTTTTT.

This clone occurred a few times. The CDR3 DNA sequence: TGTGCCAGCAGTCGACTAGCGGGGTCCTACGAGCAGTACTTC. As protein: CASSRLAGSYEQYF. The chain has TRBV28 and TRBJ2-7, with 11 bases aligning to TRBD2. Germline V lookup: CDR1 MDHEN, CDR2 SYDVKM. The CDR3 consists of 14 residues. The J segment lost 1 base and the V segment lost 5 bases, leaving 1 base of the junction unmatched.

The CDR3 sequence is CASLRDRGWNTEAFF. The DNA of the CDR3 is TGTGCCAGCCTCCGGGACAGGGGATGGAACACTGAAGCTTTCTTT. The chain links TRBV19 to TRBJ1-1, with TRBD1 matching 10 bases. V lost 9 bases and J lost 1; bases outside the gene matches: 8. The CDR3 extends over 15 amino acids. Germline V CDR1 and CDR2: LNHDA, SQIVND (reference sequence).

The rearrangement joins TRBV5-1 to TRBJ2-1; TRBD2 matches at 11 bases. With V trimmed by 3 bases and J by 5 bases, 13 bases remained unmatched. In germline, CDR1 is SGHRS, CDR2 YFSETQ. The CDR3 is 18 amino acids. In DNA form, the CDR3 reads TGCGCCAGCAGCTCCGGGACTAGCGGCCCCGTAACCCACAATGAGCAGTTCTTC. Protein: CASSSGTSGPVTHNEQFF.